The clone carrying this T cell receptor (beta chain) was recorded only once. The CDR3 ends on some other residue instead of the conserved phenylalanine or tryptophan, so this is likely a read error. The limits of the CDR3 on the DNA are not certain, so only TCRdb's listed CDR3 is given. These data originate in a study of CD8+CD57+ T cells in acquired aplastic anemia. For the study at large: The mean DNA yield obtained from sorted CD4+ and CD8+ cells came to around 3 ug.

Sequenced patients had shown CD8+CD57+ cell expansion by flow cytometry. Looked up from germline, CDR1 is SEHNR and CDR2 is FQNEAQ (reference sequence). The CDR3 contains 13 residues when both ends are counted. Genomic DNA constituted the template upon which TCR beta VDJ and CDR3 profiling was performed. TCRdb ran MiXCR on the reads and lists one entry per CDR3 protein. The sample includes more than 250,000 distinct CDR3 sequences, 65% to 90% seen only once; the top ten take about two fifths. The V gene is TRBV7-9, the J gene TRBJ2-3; the table's D call, TRBD1, has no DNA check behind it. Specimen: sorted CD4+, CD8+, or CD8+CD57+ T cells (not recorded which) from PBMCs. This TCR came from a human donor with aplastic anemia. The CDR3 sequence is CASSLQGGARENY.